This T cell receptor beta chain was profiled in a study of blood T cell repertoires in COVID-19. Overall study context: The origin of the acute and convalescent COVID-19 samples was the United States, Italy and Spain. The analysed material was cDNA or gDNA that came from T cells, B-cell-depleted T cells, or PBMCs.

The authors' processing: Reference gene primer amplification gave estimated nucleated cell counts. Generated by immunoSEQ multiplex PCR, the TCRdb table keeps only in-frame clones and is missing some. The DNA gave D and trimming, while V, J and clone size come from that table. The sample carries around 230,000 clones, over 65% recorded once. V was cut by 3 bases and J by 4 bases, with 11 bases left in between. The CDR3 is 14 residues long. Per germline, CDR1 SGHTA and CDR2 FQGTGA. This chain joins TRBV7-3 and TRBJ2-3, with D maybe TRBD1 (6 bases). The clonotype originates from a woman in her 70s with active or convalescent COVID-19. The sequenced sample was peripheral blood. In nucleotides, the CDR3 is TGTGCCAGCAGCTTCCAGGGGCGGCCAGATACGCAGTATTTT. This sequence encodes CASSFQGRPDTQYF.